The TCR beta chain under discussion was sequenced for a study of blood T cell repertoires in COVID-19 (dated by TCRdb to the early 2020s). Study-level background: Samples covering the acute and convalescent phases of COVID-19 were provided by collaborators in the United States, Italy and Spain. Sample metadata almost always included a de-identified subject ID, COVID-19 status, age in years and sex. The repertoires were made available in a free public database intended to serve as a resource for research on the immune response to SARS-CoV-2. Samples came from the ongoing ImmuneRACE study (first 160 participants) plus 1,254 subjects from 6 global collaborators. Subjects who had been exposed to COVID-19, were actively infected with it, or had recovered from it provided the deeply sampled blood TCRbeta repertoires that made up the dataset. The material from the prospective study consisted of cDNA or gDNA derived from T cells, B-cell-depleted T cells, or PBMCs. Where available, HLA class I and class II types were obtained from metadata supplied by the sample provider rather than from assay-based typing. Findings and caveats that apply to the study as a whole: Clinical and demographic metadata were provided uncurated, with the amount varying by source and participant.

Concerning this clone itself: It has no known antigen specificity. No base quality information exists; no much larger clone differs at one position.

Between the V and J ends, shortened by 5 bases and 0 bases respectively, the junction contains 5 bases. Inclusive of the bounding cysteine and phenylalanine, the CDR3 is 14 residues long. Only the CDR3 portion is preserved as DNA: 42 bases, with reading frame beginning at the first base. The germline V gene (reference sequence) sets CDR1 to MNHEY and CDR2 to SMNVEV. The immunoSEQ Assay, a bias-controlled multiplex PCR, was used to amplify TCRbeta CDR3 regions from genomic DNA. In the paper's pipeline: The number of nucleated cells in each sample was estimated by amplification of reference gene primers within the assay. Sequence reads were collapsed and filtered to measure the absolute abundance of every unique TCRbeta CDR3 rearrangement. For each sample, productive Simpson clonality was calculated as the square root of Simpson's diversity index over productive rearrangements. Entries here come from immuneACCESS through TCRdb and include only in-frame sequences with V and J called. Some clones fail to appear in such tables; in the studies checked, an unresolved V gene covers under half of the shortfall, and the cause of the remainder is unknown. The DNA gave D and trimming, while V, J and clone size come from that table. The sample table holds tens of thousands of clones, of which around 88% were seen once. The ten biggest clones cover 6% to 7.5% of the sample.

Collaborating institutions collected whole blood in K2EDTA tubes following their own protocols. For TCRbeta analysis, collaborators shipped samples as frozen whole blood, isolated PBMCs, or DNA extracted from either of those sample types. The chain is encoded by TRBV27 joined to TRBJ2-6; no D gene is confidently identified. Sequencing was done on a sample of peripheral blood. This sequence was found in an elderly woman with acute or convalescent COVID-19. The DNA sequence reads TGTGCCAGCAGTCCGTCCTCTGGGGCCAACGTCCTGACTTTC. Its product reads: CASSPSSGANVLTF.